This TCR beta chain was captured by sequencing in a study of identifying expanded T cells in peripheral blood. Study observations and caveats: Two-week clone count variance significantly increased as total template count grew. About 1.3 clones differed between technical replicates, versus around 15 and 18 over time.

Healthy donors had no documented immune events, such as infections, while sampled. A note on this clone: As yet, its antigen is unknown.

Only in-frame clones appear in the TCRdb table, and some are missing; sequencing was by immunoSEQ multiplex PCR. Among 55,000 to 80,000 clones listed, around 83% were seen once. This TCR came from a person aged 18 to 75 in good health. The sequenced material came from blood.

As DNA, the CDR3 is TGTGCCAGCAGCTTAGCGCCGCCTAGTAATGAGCAGTTCTTC. Encoded protein: CASSLAPPSNEQFF. The gene calls are TRBV7-7 and TRBJ2-1; D is unclear. The CDR3 covers 14 residues. CDR1 and CDR2 (germline): SSHAT, FNYEAQ (reference sequence). V was shortened by 0 bases and J by 7 bases, with 10 bases between the two germline ends.